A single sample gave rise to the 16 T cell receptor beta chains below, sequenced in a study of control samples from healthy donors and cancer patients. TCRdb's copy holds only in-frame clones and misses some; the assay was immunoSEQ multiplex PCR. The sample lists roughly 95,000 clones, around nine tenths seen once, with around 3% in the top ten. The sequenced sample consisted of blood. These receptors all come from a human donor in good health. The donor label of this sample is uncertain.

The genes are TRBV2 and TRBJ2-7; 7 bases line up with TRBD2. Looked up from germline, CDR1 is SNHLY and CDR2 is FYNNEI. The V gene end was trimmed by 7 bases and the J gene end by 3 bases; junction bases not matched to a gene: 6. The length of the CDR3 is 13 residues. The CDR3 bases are TGTGCCAGCACTGCGGGAGTTCTCTACGAGCAGTACTTC. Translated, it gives CASTAGVLYEQYF.

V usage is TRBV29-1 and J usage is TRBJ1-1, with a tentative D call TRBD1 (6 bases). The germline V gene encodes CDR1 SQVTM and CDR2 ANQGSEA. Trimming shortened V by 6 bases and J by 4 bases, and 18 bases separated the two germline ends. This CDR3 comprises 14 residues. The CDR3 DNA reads TGCAGCGTATATGCAGGACAGATAAGCACTGAAGCTTTCTTT. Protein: CSVYAGQISTEAFF.

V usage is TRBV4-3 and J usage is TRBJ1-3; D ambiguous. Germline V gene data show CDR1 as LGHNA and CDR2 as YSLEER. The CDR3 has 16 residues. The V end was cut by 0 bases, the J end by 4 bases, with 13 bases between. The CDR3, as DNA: TGCGCCAGCAGCCAAGAGGCGGGCGTTTTCGGAAACACCATATATTTT. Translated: CASSQEAGVFGNTIYF.

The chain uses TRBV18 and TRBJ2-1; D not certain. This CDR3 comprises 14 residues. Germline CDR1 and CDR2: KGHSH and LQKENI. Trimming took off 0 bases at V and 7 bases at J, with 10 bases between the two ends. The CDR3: CASSPPSRGNEQFF. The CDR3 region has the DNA TGTGCCAGCTCACCACCGTCGCGAGGAAATGAGCAGTTCTTC.

The CDR3 coding sequence is TGCAGCTCACCCCCCGAGATTGGAGGCGATCAGCCCCAGCATTTT. It is translated as CSSPPEIGGDQPQHF. The J gene is TRBJ1-5, the V gene TRBV29-1, with D unclear. Germline CDR1 SQVTM, CDR2 ANQGSEA. V lost 8 bases to trimming and J lost 5 bases, with 22 bases between them. The CDR3 runs to 15 residues. The entire variable domain, with the rest obtained from reference TRBV29-1 and TRBJ1-5, is as follows: SAVISQKPSRDICQRGTSLTIQCQVDSQVTMMFWYRQQPGQSLTLIATANQGSEATYESGFVIDKFPISRPNLTFSTLTVSNMSPEDSSIYLCSSPPEIGGDQPQHFGDGTRLSIL.

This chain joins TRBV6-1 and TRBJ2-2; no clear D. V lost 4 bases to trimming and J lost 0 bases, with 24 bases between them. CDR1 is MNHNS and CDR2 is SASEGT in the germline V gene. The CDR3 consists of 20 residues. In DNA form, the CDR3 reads TGTGCCAGCAGTGGCCCCGAGCCCCTAGGAAACCTCGCGAACACCGGGGAGCTGTTTTTT. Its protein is CASSGPEPLGNLANTGELFF.

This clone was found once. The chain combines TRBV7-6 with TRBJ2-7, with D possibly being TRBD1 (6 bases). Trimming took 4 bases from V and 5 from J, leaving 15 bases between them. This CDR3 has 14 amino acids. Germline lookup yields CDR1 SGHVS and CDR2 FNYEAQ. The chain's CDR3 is CASSSNQGSDEQYF. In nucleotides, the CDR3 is TGTGCCAGCAGCTCCAATCAGGGGAGCGACGAGCAGTACTTC.

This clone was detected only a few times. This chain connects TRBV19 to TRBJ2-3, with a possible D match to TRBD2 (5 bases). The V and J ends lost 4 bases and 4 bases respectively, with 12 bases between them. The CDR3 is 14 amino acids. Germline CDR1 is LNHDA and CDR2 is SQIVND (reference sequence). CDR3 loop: CASSTKLEPDTQYF. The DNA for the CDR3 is TGTGCCAGTAGTACCAAACTAGAACCAGATACGCAGTATTTT.

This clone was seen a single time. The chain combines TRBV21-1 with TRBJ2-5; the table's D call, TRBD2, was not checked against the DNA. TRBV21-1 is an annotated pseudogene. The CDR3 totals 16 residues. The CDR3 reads CASSPPGGGSLETQYF. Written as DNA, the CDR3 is TGTGCCAGCAGCCCCCCGGGGGGGGGATCGCTGGAGACCCAGTACTTC.

The CDR3 loop reads CASSLFREKLFF. The CDR3 nucleotides read TGTGCCAGCAGTTTATTCAGGGAAAAACTGTTTTTT. The chain is built from TRBV12-3 or TRBV12-4 and TRBJ1-4, with D uncertain. This CDR3 region has 12 residues. The ends were cut back, 2 bases at V and 8 bases at J, with 6 bases in the middle.

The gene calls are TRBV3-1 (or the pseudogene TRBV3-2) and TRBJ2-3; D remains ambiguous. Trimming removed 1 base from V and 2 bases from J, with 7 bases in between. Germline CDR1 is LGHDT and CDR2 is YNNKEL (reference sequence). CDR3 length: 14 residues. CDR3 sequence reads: CASSQGVYTDTQYF. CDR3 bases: TGTGCCAGCAGCCAAGGGGTTTACACAGATACGCAGTATTTT.

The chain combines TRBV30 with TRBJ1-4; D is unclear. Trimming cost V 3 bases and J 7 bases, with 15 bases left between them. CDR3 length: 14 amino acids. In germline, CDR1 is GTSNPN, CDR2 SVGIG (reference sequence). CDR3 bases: TGTGCCTGGAGGAGGGCCTCCTGGGCTGAAAAACTGTTTTTT. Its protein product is CAWRRASWAEKLFF. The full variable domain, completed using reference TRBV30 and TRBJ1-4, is SQTIHQWPATLVQPVGSPLSLECTVEGTSNPNLYWYRQAAGRGLQLLFYSVGIGQISSEVPQNLSASRPQDRQFILSSKKLLLSDSGFYLCAWRRASWAEKLFFGSGTQLSVL.

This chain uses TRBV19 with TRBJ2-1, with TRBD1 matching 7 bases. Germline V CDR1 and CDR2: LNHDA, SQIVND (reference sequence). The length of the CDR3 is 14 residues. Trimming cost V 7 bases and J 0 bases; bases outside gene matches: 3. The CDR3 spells CASTRDSSYNEQFF. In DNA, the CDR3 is TGTGCCAGTACTAGGGACAGCTCCTACAATGAGCAGTTCTTC.

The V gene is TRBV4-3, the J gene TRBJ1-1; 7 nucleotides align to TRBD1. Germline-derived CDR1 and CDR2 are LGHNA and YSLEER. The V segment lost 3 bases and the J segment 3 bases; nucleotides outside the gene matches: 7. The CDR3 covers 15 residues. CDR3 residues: CASSHFDREDTEAFF. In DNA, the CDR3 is TGCGCCAGCAGCCACTTCGACAGGGAAGACACTGAAGCTTTCTTT.

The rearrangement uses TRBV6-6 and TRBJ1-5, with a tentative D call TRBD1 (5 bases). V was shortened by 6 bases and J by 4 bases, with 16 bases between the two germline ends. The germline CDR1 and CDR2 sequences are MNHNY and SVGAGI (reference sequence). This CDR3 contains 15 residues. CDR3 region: CASREQGAGNQPQHF. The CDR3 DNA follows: TGTGCCAGCAGGGAGCAAGGGGCCGGGAATCAGCCCCAGCATTTT.

CDR3 residues: CASSLQGVNTEAFF. CDR3 nucleotide sequence: TGTGCCAGCAGCCTACAGGGGGTCAACACTGAAGCTTTCTTT. This chain joins TRBV27 and TRBJ1-1, with 8 bases matching TRBD1. The V gene's germline CDR1 is MNHEY and CDR2 SMNVEV (reference sequence). V was pared by 6 bases and J by 2 bases, with 5 bases of the junction left unmatched. The CDR3 covers 14 residues.